Listed below are T cell receptor beta chains from one sample, sequenced in a study of T cell responses to AZD1222 COVID-19 vaccine. Profiled with immunoSEQ multiplex PCR; TCRdb holds only in-frame clones, not every one. The sample carries roughly 130,000 clones, 75% to 95% recorded once. Sequenced material: peripheral blood, taken on day 0 of AZD1222 vaccination. The receptors come from an adult in good health. CDR3s include the opening cysteine and the closing phenylalanine or tryptophan. Fields, in order: V gene, J gene, D gene, CDR3 DNA, CDR3 protein. The D gene is left open where the match is weak.

>TRBV7-2|TRBJ1-3|.
TGTGCCAGCACCTCCCTGGGGGGAAACACCATATATTTT
CASTSLGGNTIYF
>TRBV27|TRBJ2-7|.
TGTGCCAGCAGTTTCGTGTTCGGGAGTCGCTACGAGCAGTACTTC
CASSFVFGSRYEQYF
>TRBV27|TRBJ1-1|.
TGTGCCAGCAGTCCGGCACAGAACACTGAAGCTTTCTTT
CASSPAQNTEAFF
>TRBV13|TRBJ2-6|.
TGTGCCAGCAGCTCCACAGGGTTCGCTGGGGCCAACGTCCTGACTTTC
CASSSTGFAGANVLTF
>TRBV27|TRBJ1-2|.
TGTGCCAGCAGTTTAAACTCGGACCCTAACTATGGCTACACCTTC
CASSLNSDPNYGYTF
>TRBV6-2/TRBV6-3|TRBJ2-2|TRBD2
TGTGCCAGCAGTCTAGCGGGAGAGGTTGGCGGGGAGCTGTTTTTT
CASSLAGEVGGELFF
>TRBV15|TRBJ2-1|.
TGTGCCACCAGCAGAGGGGGACCCGTGAATGAGCAGTTCTTC
CATSRGGPVNEQFF
>TRBV5-1|TRBJ1-2|.
TGCGCCAGCAGCTCCTCAGGGGTGGGTGGCTACACCTTC
CASSSSGVGGYTF
>TRBV18|TRBJ2-5|.
TGTGCCAGCTCACCTTCCAGGCAAGAGACCCAGTACTTC
CASSPSRQETQYF
>TRBV5-4|TRBJ1-6|.
TGTGCCAGCAGCTGGGATCCTTCATGGGCGTCACCCCTCCACTTT
CASSWDPSWASPLHF
>TRBV11-3|TRBJ2-3|TRBD2
TGTGCCAGCAGCTTAGGTTCTAGCGGGACGAACACAGATACGCAGTATTTT
CASSLGSSGTNTDTQYF